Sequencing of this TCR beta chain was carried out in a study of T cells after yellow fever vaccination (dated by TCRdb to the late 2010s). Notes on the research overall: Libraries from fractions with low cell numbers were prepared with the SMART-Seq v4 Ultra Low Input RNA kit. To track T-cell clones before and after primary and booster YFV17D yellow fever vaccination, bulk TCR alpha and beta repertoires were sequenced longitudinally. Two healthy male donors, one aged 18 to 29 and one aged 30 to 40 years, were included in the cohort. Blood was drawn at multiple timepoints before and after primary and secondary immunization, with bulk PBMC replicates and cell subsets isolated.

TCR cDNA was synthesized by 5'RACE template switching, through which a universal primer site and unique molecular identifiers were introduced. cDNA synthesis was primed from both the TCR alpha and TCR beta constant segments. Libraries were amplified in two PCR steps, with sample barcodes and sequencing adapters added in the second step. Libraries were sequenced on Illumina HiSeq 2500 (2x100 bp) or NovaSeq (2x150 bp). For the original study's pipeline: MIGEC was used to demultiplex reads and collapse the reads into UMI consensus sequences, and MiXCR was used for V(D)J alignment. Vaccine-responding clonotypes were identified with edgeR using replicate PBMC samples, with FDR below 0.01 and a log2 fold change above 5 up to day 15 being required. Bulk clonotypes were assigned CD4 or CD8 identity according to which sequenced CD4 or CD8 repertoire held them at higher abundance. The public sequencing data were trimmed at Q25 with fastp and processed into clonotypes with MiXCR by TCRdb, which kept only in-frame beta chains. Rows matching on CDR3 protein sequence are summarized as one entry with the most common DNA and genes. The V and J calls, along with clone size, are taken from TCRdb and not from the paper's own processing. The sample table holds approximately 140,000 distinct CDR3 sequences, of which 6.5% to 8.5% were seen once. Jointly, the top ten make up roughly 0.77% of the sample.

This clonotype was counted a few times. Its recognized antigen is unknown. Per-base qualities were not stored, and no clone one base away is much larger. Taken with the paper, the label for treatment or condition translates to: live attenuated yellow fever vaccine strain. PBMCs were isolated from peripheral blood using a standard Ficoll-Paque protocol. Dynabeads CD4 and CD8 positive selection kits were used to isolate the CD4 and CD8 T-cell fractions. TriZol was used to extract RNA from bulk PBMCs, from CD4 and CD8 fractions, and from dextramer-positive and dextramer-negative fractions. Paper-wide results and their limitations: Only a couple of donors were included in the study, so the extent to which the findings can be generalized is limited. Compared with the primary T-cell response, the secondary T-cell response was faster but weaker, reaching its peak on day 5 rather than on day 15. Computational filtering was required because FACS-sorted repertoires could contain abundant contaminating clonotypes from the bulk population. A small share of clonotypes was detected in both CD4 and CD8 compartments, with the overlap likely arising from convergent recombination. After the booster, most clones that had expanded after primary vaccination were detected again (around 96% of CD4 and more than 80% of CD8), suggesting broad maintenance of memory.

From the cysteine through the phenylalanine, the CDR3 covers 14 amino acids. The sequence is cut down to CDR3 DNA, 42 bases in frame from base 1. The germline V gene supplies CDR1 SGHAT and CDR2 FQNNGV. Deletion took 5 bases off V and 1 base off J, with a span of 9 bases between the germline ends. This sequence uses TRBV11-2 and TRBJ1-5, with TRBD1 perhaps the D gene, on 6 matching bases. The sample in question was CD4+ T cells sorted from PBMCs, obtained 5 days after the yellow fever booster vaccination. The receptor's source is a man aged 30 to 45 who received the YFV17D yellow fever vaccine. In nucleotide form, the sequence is TGTGCCAGCAGCAAAGACAGGAGCAATCAGCCCCAGCATTTT. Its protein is CASSKDRSNQPQHF. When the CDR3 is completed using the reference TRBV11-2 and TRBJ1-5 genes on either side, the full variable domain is EAGVAQSPRYKIIEKRQSVAFWCNPISGHATLYWYQQILGQGPKLLIQFQNNGVVDDSQLPKDRFSAERLKGVDSTLKIQPAKLEDSAVYLCASSKDRSNQPQHFGDGTRLSIL.